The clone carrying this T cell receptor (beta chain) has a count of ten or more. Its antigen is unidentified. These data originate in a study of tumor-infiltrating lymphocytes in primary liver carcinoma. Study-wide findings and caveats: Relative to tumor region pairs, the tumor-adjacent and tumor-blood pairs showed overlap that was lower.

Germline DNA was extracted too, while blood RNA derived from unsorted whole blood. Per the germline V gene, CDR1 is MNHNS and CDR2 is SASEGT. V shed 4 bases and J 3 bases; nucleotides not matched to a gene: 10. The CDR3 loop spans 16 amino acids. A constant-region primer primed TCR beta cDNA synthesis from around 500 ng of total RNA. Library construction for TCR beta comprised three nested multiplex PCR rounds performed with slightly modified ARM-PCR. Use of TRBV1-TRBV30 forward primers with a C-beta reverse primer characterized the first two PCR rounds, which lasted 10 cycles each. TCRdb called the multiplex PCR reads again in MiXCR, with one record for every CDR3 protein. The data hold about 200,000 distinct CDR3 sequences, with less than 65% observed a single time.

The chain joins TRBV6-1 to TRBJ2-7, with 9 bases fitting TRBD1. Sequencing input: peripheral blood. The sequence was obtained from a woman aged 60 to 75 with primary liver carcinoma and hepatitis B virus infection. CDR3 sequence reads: CASSGGLGQGIYEQYF. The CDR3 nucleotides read TGTGCCAGCAGTGGGGGCCTCGGACAGGGGATCTACGAGCAGTACTTC.